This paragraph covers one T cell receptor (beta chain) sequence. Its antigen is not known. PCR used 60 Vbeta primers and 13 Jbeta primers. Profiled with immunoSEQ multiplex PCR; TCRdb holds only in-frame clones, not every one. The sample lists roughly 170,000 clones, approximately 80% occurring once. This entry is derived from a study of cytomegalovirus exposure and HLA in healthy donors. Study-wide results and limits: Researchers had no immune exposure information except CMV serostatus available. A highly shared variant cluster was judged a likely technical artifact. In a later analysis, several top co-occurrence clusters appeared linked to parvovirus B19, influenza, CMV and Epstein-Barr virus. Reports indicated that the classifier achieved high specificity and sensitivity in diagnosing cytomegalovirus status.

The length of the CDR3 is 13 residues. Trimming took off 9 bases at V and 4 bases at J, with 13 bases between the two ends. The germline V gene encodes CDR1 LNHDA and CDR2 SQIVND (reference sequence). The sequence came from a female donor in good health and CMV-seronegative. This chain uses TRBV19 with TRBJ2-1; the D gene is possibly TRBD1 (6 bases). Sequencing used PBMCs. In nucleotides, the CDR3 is TGTGCCAGCCGTGGACAGATGTACAATGAGCAGTTCTTC. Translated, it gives CASRGQMYNEQFF.